This record concerns one T cell receptor (beta chain) sequence. Its antigen specificity is not known. No much larger clone exists at a distance of one base, and base qualities are not known. The germline V gene (reference sequence) gives CDR1 as SEHNR and CDR2 as FQNEAQ. The CDR3 covers 16 residues, taking in both the cysteine and the phenylalanine. Just CDR3 DNA is preserved here, 48 bases in frame from base 1. V is trimmed back by 5 bases and J by 4 bases, and the junction contains 6 bases that no gene match accounts for. Healthy HIV-negative adults with no recently reported acute infections or vaccinations were included as donors. Every donor was a Caucasian adult living in Nashville, Tennessee, USA. The CD8 memory samples were a combination of magnetically selected CD45RO+ cells and CCR7-negative CD45RA+ effector memory (TemRA) cells. Blood was obtained by leukapheresis, after which PBMCs were separated by Ficoll-Histopaque density gradient centrifugation and cryopreserved in liquid nitrogen vapor phase. Purity and quantity of every magnetically sorted T cell population were checked by analytical flow cytometry. From each sorted fraction, genomic DNA was isolated and quantified by UV absorbance on a Nanodrop 2000c.

Using the deep immunoSEQ assay, TCR CDR3 regions were amplified from genomic DNA by multiplex PCR. For each cell subset, the extracted genomic DNA was distributed evenly across all wells of several immunoSEQ 96-well plates, and each plate served as one replicate. For sorted subsets, roughly 0.2 ug genomic DNA, equal to about 30,000 T cell genomes, was loaded into each replicate PCR. Purified libraries were measured with a Qubit 3.0 fluorometer, size-checked on a Bioanalyzer 2100, and measured again with the KAPA Library Quantification kit. A separate single-read 150-cycle Illumina NextSeq 550 flow cell was used to sequence each immunoSEQ 96-well plate. Per the original workflow: Because only junctional sequences without quality scores were contained in the immunoSEQ output, filtering matching that applied to full-length reads could not be performed. Sequences were annotated with PyIR, a Python wrapper for IgBLAST v1.9, and V/J genes and CDR3 were assigned using IMGT germline references. Reads were filtered out if the reads had weak V/J assignments (E-value above 1e-6), no CDR3, stop codons, out-of-frame junctions, or ambiguous translated residues. V3J clonotypes were defined as sequences sharing an identical inferred V gene, J gene, and CDR3 amino acid sequence. The percentage overlap between two repertoires was calculated by dividing the number of shared unique clonotypes by the size of the smaller repertoire. RTK rarefaction, the Chao1 estimator, and Recon v2.1 estimates of unobserved clonotypes were used to assess repertoire richness. For all TCRbeta clonotypes obtained by the gDNA method from a few donors, generation probabilities were computed with OLGA. Held by TCRdb, this immuneACCESS table contains in-frame sequences only and omits some clones. Under half of the omission traces to an unresolved V gene where checked; the cause of the rest is unknown. That table gives V, J and clone size, and the DNA gave D and trimming. The sample records 550,000 to 800,000 clones, around 91% of which are singletons. The ten largest clones take up 34% of the sample.

This entry comes from a study of shared clonotypes between healthy human individuals (dated by TCRdb to the early 2020s). A note on the overall study: The cohort comprised a couple of women and three men aged 18 to 49 years. To estimate repertoire size and how much clonotypes are shared between individuals, the study performed deep sequencing of blood TCR repertoires from five healthy adults. To increase sequencing depth and limit assay-specific biases, TCR repertoire library preparation and sequencing were carried out by different laboratories using diverse techniques. For each donor, CD4 naive and CD4 memory were each given three plates, CD8 naive was given two plates, and CD8 memory was given one plate. Leukapheresis yielded between about 0.9 and 10 billion PBMCs per donor. Summary of the overall study and its limitations: Compared with non-shared clonotypes, clonotypes shared by all four sorted-subset donors had higher generation probabilities. Only blood was sampled, and tissue TCR repertoires likely differ from those in blood. Because the study included only a small number of donors, the genetic and exposure-history diversity represented was limited. Estimated clonotype richness was generally larger for naive than for memory subsets. Sharing across four donors was observed for 4.5% to 6.5% of naive CD4, 3.5% of naive CD8, about 2.5% of memory CD4, and roughly 0.4% of memory CD8 clonotypes. Pairwise subsampling led to the expectation that sequencing depth would affect the degree of clonotype sharing among donors. Incomplete sequencing was indicated by rarefaction of sorted-subset datasets, despite the large sequencing depth.

Sample: memory CD8+ T cells from PBMCs. What the cell subset or site label conveys for this sample: CD45RO+ cells pooled with CCR7-negative TemRA cells. The sequence is built from TRBV7-9 and TRBJ2-1; 12 of the junction bases match TRBD2. This sequence was found in a man between 18 and 29 years old in good health. Some clones in this sample may be carry-over from other donors' samples. At the DNA level, the sequence is TGTGCCAGCAGCCAAGGACTAGCGGGGTCATACAATGAGCAGTTCTTC. It codes for CASSQGLAGSYNEQFF.